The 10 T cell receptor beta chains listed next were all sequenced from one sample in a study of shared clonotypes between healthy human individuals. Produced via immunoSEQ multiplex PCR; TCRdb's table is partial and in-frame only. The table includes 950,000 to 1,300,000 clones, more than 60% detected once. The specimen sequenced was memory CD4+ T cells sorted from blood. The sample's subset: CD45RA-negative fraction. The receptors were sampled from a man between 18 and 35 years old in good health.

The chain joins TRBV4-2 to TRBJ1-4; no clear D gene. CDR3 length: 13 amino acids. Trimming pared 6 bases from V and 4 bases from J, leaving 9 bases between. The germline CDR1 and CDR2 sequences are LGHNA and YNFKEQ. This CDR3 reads CASRRGFNEKLFF. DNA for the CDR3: TGTGCCAGCAGACGGGGATTTAATGAAAAACTGTTTTTT.

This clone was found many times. The CDR3 loop is CATAGQGYEKLFF. The CDR3 DNA reads as TGTGCAACGGCGGGACAGGGGTATGAAAAACTGTTTTTT. This sequence joins TRBV19 and TRBJ1-4; 10 positions match TRBD1. This CDR3 has 13 residues. The germline gives CDR1 LNHDA, CDR2 SQIVND (reference sequence).

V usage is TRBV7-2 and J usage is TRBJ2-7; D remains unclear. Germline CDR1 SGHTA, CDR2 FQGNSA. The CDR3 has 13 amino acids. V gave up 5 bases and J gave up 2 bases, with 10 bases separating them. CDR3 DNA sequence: TGTGCCAGCAGCACCGGGTCACCCTACGAGCAGTACTTC. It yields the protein CASSTGSPYEQYF.

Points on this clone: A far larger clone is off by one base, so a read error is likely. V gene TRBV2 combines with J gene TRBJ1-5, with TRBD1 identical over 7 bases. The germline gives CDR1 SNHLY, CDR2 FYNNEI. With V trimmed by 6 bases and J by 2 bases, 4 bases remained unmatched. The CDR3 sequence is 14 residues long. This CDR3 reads CASSLGQRNQPQHF. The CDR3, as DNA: TGTGCCAGCAGCCTGGGACAGCGCAATCAGCCCCAGCATTTT.

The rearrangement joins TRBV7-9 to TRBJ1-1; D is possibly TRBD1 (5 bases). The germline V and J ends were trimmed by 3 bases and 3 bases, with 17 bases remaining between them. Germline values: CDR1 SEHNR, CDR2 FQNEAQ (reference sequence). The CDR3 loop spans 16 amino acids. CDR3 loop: CASSFPRTLGDTEAFF. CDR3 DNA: TGTGCCAGCAGCTTTCCCAGGACGCTGGGGGACACTGAAGCTTTCTTT.

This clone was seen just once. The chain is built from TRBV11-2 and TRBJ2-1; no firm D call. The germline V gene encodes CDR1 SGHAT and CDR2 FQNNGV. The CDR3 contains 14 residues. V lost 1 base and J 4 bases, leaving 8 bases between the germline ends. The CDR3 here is CASSLVNPYNEQFF. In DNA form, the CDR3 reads TGTGCCAGCAGCTTAGTGAATCCGTACAATGAGCAGTTCTTC.

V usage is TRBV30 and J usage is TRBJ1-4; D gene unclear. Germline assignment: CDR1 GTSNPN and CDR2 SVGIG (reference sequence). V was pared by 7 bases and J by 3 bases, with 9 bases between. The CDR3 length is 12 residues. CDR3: CALTSANEKLFF. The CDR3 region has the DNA TGTGCCTTGACATCGGCTAATGAAAAACTGTTTTTT.

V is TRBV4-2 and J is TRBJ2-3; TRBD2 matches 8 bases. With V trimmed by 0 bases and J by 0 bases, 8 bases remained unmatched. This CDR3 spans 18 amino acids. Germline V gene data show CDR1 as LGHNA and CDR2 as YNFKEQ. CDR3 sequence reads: CASSQESSGLLSTDTQYF. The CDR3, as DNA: TGTGCCAGCAGCCAAGAGTCTAGCGGGTTGCTCAGCACAGATACGCAGTATTTT.

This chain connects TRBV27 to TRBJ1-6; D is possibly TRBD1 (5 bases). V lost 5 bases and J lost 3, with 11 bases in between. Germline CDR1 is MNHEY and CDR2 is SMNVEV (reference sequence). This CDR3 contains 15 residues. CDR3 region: CASSGGIGYNSPLHF. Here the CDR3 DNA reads TGTGCCAGCAGTGGGGGGATAGGCTATAATTCACCCCTCCACTTT.

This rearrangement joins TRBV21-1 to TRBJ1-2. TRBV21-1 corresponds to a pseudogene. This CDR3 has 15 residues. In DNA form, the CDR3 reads TGTGCCAGCAGCAAAGACCCCGCGGGGCAGAATGGCTACACCTTC. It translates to CASSKDPAGQNGYTF.